This entry concerns a single T cell receptor beta chain. In germline, CDR1 is LNHDA, CDR2 SQIVND (reference sequence). The length of the CDR3 is 16 residues. The V gene end was trimmed by 3 bases and the J gene end by 2 bases; junction bases not matched to a gene: 5. TCRdb's table, derived via immunoSEQ multiplex PCR, lists solely in-frame clones and lacks some. The sample lists about 80,000 clones; 84% were seen once. The sample originates from a study of OX40 agonist ivuxolimab in advanced cancers. Study-wide background: Patient treatment consisted of intravenous ivuxolimab administration every 2 weeks at 0.01 to 10 mg/kg.

The V gene is TRBV19, the J gene TRBJ1-5; 9 nucleotides align to TRBD1. This specimen consisted of CD4+ or CD8+ T cells sorted from blood, obtained in a trial of the OX40 agonist ivuxolimab. This clonotype was obtained from an adult with an advanced solid tumor such as melanoma, head and neck, liver or kidney cancer. This CDR3 reads CASSIRTGVRNQPQHF. DNA for the CDR3: TGTGCCAGTAGTATCCGGACAGGGGTTCGCAATCAGCCCCAGCATTTT.